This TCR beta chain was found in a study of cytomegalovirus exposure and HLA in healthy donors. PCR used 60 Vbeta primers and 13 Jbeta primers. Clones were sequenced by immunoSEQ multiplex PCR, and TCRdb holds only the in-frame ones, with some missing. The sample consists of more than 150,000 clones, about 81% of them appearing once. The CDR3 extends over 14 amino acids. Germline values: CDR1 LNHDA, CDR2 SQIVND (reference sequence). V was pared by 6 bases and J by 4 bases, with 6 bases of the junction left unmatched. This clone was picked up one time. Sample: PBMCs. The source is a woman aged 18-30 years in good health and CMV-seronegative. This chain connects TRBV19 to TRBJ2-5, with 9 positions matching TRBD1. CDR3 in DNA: TGTGCCAGTAGCCAGGGACAGGGCTTAGAGACCCAGTACTTC. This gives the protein CASSQGQGLETQYF.